This entry features one T cell receptor beta chain sequence. This sample is drawn from a study of cytomegalovirus exposure and HLA in healthy donors. The method was immunoSEQ multiplex PCR; TCRdb's version includes in-frame clones alone and lacks a portion of them. The repertoire holds 150,000 to 200,000 clones, with 86% as singletons. The donors were in the approximately 130-subject validation cohort; that cohort was separate from the roughly 700-subject first cohort. Input material: PBMCs. The clonotype comes from a woman younger than 35 in good health and CMV-seronegative.

CDR3 region: CASSLGDRYGYTF. Here the CDR3 DNA reads TGTGCCAGCAGCTTGGGGGACAGATATGGCTACACCTTC. This chain uses TRBV5-5 with TRBJ1-2; 7 bases align to TRBD1. Germline values: CDR1 SGHKS, CDR2 YYEKEE (reference sequence). The CDR3 runs 13 residues. V dropped 0 bases and J dropped 5; count of bases not matched to a gene: 1.